This TCR beta chain stems from a study of T-cell memory formation after mild COVID-19. Study-wide background: The study found TCR clusters largely donor specific.

This clonotype was seen a few times. Its specificity is not known. Points from the study as a whole: Clones contracting across day 15 to 85 had a balanced CD4/CD8 profile; later expanding clones leaned CD4+. Specificity for SARS-CoV-2 was not confirmed among the second-wave clones peaking on day 37.

Each CDR3 protein is one row after TCRdb ran MiXCR on the 5' RACE reads. The table shows 300,000 to 400,000 distinct CDR3 sequences, with roughly an eighth occurring only once. The ends lost 7 bases at V and 7 bases at J; junction bases unmatched: 9. This CDR3 is 14 amino acids long. Germline V gives CDR1 LNHDA, CDR2 SQIVND (reference sequence). The sequence was obtained from a man between 18 and 29 years old who had mild COVID-19 (a few samples of this study predate the infection). Cell type and time point are not known. J is TRBJ2-2 and V is TRBV19; TRBD2 aligns across 7 bases. The sequencing sample was made of PBMCs or a T cell subset sorted from them (not recorded which). CDR3 sequence reads: CASTLGSGGGELFF. The CDR3 DNA reads TGTGCCAGTACTTTGGGGTCGGGAGGCGGGGAGCTGTTTTTT.